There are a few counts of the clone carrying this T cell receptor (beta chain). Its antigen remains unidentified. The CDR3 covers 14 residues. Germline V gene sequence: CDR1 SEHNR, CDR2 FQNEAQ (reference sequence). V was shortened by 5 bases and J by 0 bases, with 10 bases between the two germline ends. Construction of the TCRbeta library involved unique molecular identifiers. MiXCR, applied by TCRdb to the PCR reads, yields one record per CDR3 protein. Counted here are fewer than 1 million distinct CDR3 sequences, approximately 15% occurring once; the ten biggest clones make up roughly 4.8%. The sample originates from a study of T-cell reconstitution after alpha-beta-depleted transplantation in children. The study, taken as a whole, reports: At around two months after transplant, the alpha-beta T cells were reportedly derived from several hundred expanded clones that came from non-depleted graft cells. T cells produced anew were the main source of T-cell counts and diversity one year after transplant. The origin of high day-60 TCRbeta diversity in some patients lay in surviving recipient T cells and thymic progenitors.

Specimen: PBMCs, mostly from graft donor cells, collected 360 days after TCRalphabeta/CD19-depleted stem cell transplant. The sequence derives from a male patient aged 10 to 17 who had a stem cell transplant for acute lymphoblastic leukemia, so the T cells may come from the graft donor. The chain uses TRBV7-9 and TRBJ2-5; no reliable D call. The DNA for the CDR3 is TGTGCCAGCAGCCCCTGGCTGGACCAAGAGACCCAGTACTTC. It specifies CASSPWLDQETQYF.